This T cell receptor beta chain was identified during a study of blood T cell repertoires in COVID-19 (dated by TCRdb to the early 2020s). With regard to the full study: Samples from collaborators originated in the United States, Italy and Spain and spanned both the acute and convalescent phases of COVID-19. Where available, HLA class I and class II types were obtained from metadata supplied by the sample provider rather than from assay-based typing. Samples came from the ongoing ImmuneRACE study (first 160 participants) plus 1,254 subjects from 6 global collaborators. Nearly every sample came with metadata listing a de-identified subject ID, COVID-19 status, age in years and sex. Deeply sampled blood TCRbeta repertoires from subjects exposed to, actively infected with, or recovered from COVID-19 were included in the dataset. The repertoires were made available in a free public database intended to serve as a resource for research on the immune response to SARS-CoV-2. The material from the prospective study consisted of cDNA or gDNA derived from T cells, B-cell-depleted T cells, or PBMCs. General conclusions and limits of the study: How much clinical and demographic metadata was included differed by source and by participant, and the metadata was provided uncurated.

V loses 5 bases, J loses 3 bases, and the germline ends lie 10 bases apart. The CDR3 sequence holds 13 residues, the cysteine and phenylalanine included. Solely the CDR3 DNA is kept, with 39 bases framed from the first base. CDR1 and CDR2 were assigned from the germline V gene as SGHTA and FQGTGA. TCRbeta CDR3 regions were amplified from genomic DNA using the immunoSEQ Assay, a bias-controlled multiplex PCR. In the original analysis: Within the assay, amplification of reference gene primers was used to estimate how many nucleated cells each sample contained. Sequence reads were collapsed and filtered to measure the absolute abundance of every unique TCRbeta CDR3 rearrangement. For each sample, productive Simpson clonality was calculated as the square root of Simpson's diversity index over productive rearrangements. This immuneACCESS table, as held by TCRdb, lists in-frame sequences with V and J called but not all clones. Of the missing ones, under half trace to an unresolved V gene in checked studies; the others have no known cause. V and J calls and clone size are as listed in that table; D and trimming were resolved from the DNA. Recorded for this sample are some 150,000 clones; roughly 83% of them occurred a single time. The ten largest clones capture 3.5% to 5% of the sample.

Participants in the prospective study were enrolled through a virtual design, were aged about 18 to 90 years, and lived in roughly 26 United States geographic areas. Cohort assignment in the prospective study relied on participant-reported clinical history from a screening survey and a study questionnaire. ImmuneRACE Cohort 3 recovered participants were defined by two consecutive negative NP/OP PCR tests, healthcare professional clearance, or symptom resolution. Mobile phlebotomists in the prospective study collected whole blood, serum and a nasopharyngeal or oropharyngeal swab from every participant. Prospective study participants could optionally give additional blood draws and questionnaires over an approximately two-month period. Before DNA extraction, blood samples from the prospective study were shipped at room temperature or frozen. Note on this clone: Its antigen is still unknown. No much larger clone exists at a distance of one base, and base qualities are not known.

The origin of this receptor is a woman in her forties or fifties who had recovered from COVID-19. The sequenced material came from PBMCs or T cells enriched from blood (not recorded which). Rearrangement joined TRBV7-3 to TRBJ1-2, with a weak D call of TRBD1 (5 bases match). The DNA is TGTGCCAGCAGCCCAGGGTTGGACTATGGCTACACCTTC. Its translation is CASSPGLDYGYTF.